The rows below give T cell receptor beta chains drawn from one sample of a study of cytomegalovirus exposure and HLA in healthy donors. The data were produced by immunoSEQ multiplex PCR, yet TCRdb's version contains in-frame clones alone and is incomplete. The sample has under 200,000 clones, around 80% seen once. Sequencing was carried out using PBMCs. The receptors shown here come from a woman younger than 35 in good health and CMV-seronegative. Both conserved end residues are part of each CDR3. The D gene is left open where the match is weak. Where a row states a size, it is once, few, many or the class of an expanded clone; other rows omit it.

TRBV7-3	-	-	12	TRBJ2-2	TGTGCCAGCAGCTCCTTCCCCGGGGAGCTGTTTTTT	CASSSFPGELFF
TRBV2	-	TRBD1	15	TRBJ2-1	TGTGCCAGCAGTGATGGGACAGACTACTACAATGAGCAGTTCTTC	CASSDGTDYYNEQFF
TRBV28	-	TRBD1	16	TRBJ2-7	TGTGCCAGCGTAGGATTGCGGACAGGGTTTTACTCCGAGCAGTACTTC	CASVGLRTGFYSEQYF
TRBV15	few	TRBD2	16	TRBJ2-1	TGTGCCACCAGCGGCTGGCCGCGGGAGGAGAAAAATGAGCAGTTCTTC	CATSGWPREEKNEQFF
TRBV28	-	TRBD2	16	TRBJ2-2	TGTGCCAGCAGTTTGTGGTGGGGGGGGAACACCGGGGAGCTGTTTTTT	CASSLWWGGNTGELFF
TRBV5-1	-	TRBD2	16	TRBJ2-1	TGCGCCAGTTGTACCGGGACTAGCGCTCCGTACAATGAGCAGTTCTTC	CASCTGTSAPYNEQFF
TRBV19	-	-	17	TRBJ1-1	TGTGCCAGTAGTACCACGACGGACAGTACTAGGAACACTGAAGCTTTCTTT	CASSTTTDSTRNTEAFF
TRBV5-1	-	-	17	TRBJ1-5	TGCGCCAGCAGGAGTCCGTGGCGTTTGAGGAACAATCAGCCCCAGCATTTT	CASRSPWRLRNNQPQHF
TRBV7-8	-	TRBD1	15	TRBJ2-2	TGTGCCAGCAGCCGACAGGGGGCAACAGCCGGGGAGCTGTTTTTT	CASSRQGATAGELFF
TRBV5-1	-	TRBD1	15	TRBJ1-1	TGCGCCAGCAGCTTGACAGGGGACTCGGGCACTGAAGCTTTCTTT	CASSLTGDSGTEAFF
TRBV28	-	-	13	TRBJ1-5	TGTGCCAGCAGTTCCCCAGGGAACCAGCCCCAGCATTTT	CASSSPGNQPQHF
TRBV6-5	-	TRBD1	15	TRBJ1-1	TGTGCCAGCAGTACGACCCCCGGGACAGGGTCTGAAGCTTTCTTT	CASSTTPGTGSEAFF
TRBV7-2	-	TRBD1	14	TRBJ2-3	TGTGCCAGCAGCTCCCCAGGGGGCCCAGATACGCAGTATTTT	CASSSPGGPDTQYF